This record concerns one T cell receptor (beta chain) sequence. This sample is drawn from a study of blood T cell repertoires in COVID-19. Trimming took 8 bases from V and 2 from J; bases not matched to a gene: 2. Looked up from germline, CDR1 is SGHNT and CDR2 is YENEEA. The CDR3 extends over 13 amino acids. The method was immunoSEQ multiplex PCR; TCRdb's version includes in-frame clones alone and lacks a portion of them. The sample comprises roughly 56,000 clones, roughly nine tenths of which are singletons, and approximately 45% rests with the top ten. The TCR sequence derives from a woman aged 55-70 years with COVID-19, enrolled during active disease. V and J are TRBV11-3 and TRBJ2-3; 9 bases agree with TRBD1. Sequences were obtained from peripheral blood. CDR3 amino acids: CASGTGTTDTQYF. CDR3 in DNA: TGTGCCAGCGGGACAGGGACCACAGATACGCAGTATTTT.